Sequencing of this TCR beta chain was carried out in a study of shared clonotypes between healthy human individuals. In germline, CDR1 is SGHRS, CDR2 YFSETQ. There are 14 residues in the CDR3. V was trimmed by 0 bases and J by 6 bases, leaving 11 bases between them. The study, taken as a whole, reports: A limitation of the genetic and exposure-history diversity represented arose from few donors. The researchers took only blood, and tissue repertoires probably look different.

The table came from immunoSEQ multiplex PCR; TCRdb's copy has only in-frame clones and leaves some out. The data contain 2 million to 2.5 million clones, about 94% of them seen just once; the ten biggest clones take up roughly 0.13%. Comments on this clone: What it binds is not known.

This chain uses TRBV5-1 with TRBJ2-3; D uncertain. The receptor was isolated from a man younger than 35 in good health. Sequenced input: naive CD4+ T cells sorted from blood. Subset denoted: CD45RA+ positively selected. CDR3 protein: CASSLAGGSDTQYF. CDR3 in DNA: TGCGCCAGCAGCTTGGCCGGCGGCTCCGATACGCAGTATTTT.